This TCR beta chain was profiled in a study of T cells after yellow fever vaccination. In regard to this clonotype: The antigen is undetermined.

Study-wide findings and caveats: Reappearing after the booster were most of the clones from primary vaccination (roughly 95% CD4, 85% to 90% CD8).

From the 5' RACE reads, TCRdb called clonotypes with MiXCR, one entry per CDR3 protein. Here the sample spans approximately 120,000 distinct CDR3 sequences, around 9.8% being singletons. The CDR3 is 15 amino acids. The germline V gene encodes CDR1 MNHNS and CDR2 SASEGT. V was trimmed by 3 bases and J by 0 bases, leaving 11 bases between them. The specimen was CD8+ T cells sorted from PBMCs, collected on the day of the yellow fever booster vaccination. The receptor comes from a man between 18 and 29 years old who received the YFV17D yellow fever vaccine. This chain uses TRBV6-1 with TRBJ1-1, with D hard to call. The CDR3 nucleotides read TGTGCCAGCAGTGACCCCCGCGGGATGAACACTGAAGCTTTCTTT. Protein product: CASSDPRGMNTEAFF.